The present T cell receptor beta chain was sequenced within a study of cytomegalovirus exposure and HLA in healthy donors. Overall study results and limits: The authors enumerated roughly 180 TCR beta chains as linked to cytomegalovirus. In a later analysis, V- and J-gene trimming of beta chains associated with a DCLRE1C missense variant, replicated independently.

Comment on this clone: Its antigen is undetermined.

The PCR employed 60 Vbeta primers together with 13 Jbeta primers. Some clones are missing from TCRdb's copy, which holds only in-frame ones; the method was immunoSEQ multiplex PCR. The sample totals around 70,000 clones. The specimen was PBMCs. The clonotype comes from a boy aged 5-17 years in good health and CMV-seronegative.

As DNA, the CDR3 is TGTGCCAGTAGTAGCTACAGGGGGGTCGACGAGCAGTACTTC. Residues: CASSSYRGVDEQYF. V and J are TRBV19 and TRBJ2-7; 8 bases map to TRBD1. J gave up 5 bases and V 4 bases, and 7 bases lay outside the gene matches. CDR1 is LNHDA, CDR2 SQIVND, per germline (reference sequence). The CDR3 runs to 14 residues.